The source of this T cell receptor beta chain is a study of blood T cell repertoires in COVID-19. For the study at large: Some COVID-19 samples were acute and others convalescent; all came from the United States, Italy and Spain.

Authors' processing steps: Reference gene primer amplification gave nucleated cell count estimates. Clones were read by immunoSEQ multiplex PCR, and TCRdb kept only the in-frame ones, dropping some. The V and J calls and the clone size are those of that table, but D and trimming were determined from the DNA. The sample yields about 180,000 clones, approximately 80% seen once. A few counts support this clone. The CDR3 spans 14 residues. Germline V gives CDR1 MNHNS, CDR2 SASEGT. Trimming removed 3 bases from V and 10 bases from J, with 13 bases in between. The sequence was obtained from a human donor in a cohort sampled during active COVID-19. The sample was peripheral blood. The rearrangement links TRBV6-1 to TRBJ1-6; D is ambiguous. CDR3 sequence reads: CASSDEVSVSPLHF. CDR3 DNA sequence: TGTGCCAGCAGTGACGAGGTCAGCGTATCACCCCTCCACTTT.